This entry concerns a single TCR beta chain. Its matching antigen is unknown. The data were taken from a study of T cell responses to AZD1222 COVID-19 vaccine. Study conclusions and caveats: Receipt of two AZD1222 doses was followed by a rise in Spike-specific TCR breadth and depth.

The ends lost 4 bases at V and 5 bases at J; junction bases unmatched: 7. The CDR3 has 16 amino acids. Germline V gene sequence: CDR1 SGHNT, CDR2 YYREEE (reference sequence). TCRdb's copy holds only in-frame clones and misses some; the assay was immunoSEQ multiplex PCR. The sample holds about 79,000 clones, about 90% seen once. The material sequenced was peripheral blood, taken on day 0 of MenACWY control vaccination. V gene TRBV5-4 combines with J gene TRBJ2-1, with 12 bases fitting TRBD2. This clonotype originated in an adult in good health. CDR3 DNA: TGTGCCAGCAGCCTACCCGGACTAGCGGGGAACAATGAGCAGTTCTTC. It is translated as CASSLPGLAGNNEQFF.